This T cell receptor (beta chain) was captured in a study of Graves' ophthalmopathy and Graves' hyperthyroidism. From RNA, the CDR3 regions of TCR beta chains were amplified and sequenced. RT-PCR with HTBI primers came first, then second-round multiplex PCR. TCRdb processed the multiplex PCR reads anew with MiXCR; each CDR3 protein has one entry. This table holds around 170,000 distinct CDR3 sequences, roughly two fifths found once. Trimming pared 7 bases from V and 3 bases from J, leaving 10 bases between. The V gene's germline CDR1 is DFQATT and CDR2 SNEGSKA (reference sequence). The length of the CDR3 is 13 residues. Where ophthalmopathy was present, donors had moderate-to-severe activity, CAS ≥3, NOSPECS ≥4 and duration under 3 months. This clonotype was counted only a few times.

The receptor was isolated from a woman aged 40 to 55 with Graves' ophthalmopathy. Sequenced material: peripheral blood. This sequence joins TRBV20-1 and TRBJ1-6; D is possibly TRBD1 (6 bases). Here the CDR3 DNA reads TGCAGTGTGATGGACAGCTATAATTCACCCCTCCACTTT. It codes for CSVMDSYNSPLHF.